The 11 T cell receptor beta chains below come from one sample, sequenced in a study of blood T cell repertoires in COVID-19. Clones were sequenced by immunoSEQ multiplex PCR, and TCRdb holds only the in-frame ones, with some missing. Here the sample spans 300,000 to 400,000 clones, approximately 90% being singletons. Input material: PBMCs or T cells enriched from blood (not recorded which). These receptor sequences come from a young woman who had recovered from COVID-19.

V gene TRBV15 combines with J gene TRBJ2-7; TRBD2 agrees at 10 bases. The junction had 7 bases not matched to a gene; V was cut back by 3 bases and J by 2 bases. This CDR3 region has 16 residues. CDR1 LNHNV and CDR2 YYDKDF come from the germline V gene (reference sequence). Here the CDR3 reads CATSSLSGGTAYEQYF. As DNA, the CDR3 is TGTGCCACCAGCAGTCTTAGCGGGGGGACCGCCTACGAGCAGTACTTC.

CDR3 protein: CASSLEGHITDTQYF. The CDR3 nucleotides are TGCGCCAGCAGCTTGGAAGGACATATCACAGATACGCAGTATTTT. The chain employs TRBV5-1 and TRBJ2-3; tentatively, D is TRBD1 (5 bases). V was pared by 0 bases and J by 2 bases, with 10 bases between. Germline CDR1 and CDR2: SGHRS and YFSETQ. The CDR3 covers 15 residues.

The V gene is TRBV6-5, the J gene TRBJ1-2; D is possibly TRBD1 (6 bases). Trimming took 7 bases from V and 2 from J, leaving 14 bases between them. The CDR3 contains 14 residues. Looked up from germline, CDR1 is MNHEY and CDR2 is SVGAGI. The CDR3 DNA sequence: TGTGCCAGCACTAGACAGGCGTACAACTATGGCTACACCTTC. It codes for CASTRQAYNYGYTF.

The V gene is TRBV27, the J gene TRBJ1-6; D remains ambiguous. Germline V lookup: CDR1 MNHEY, CDR2 SMNVEV (reference sequence). Trimming left V 5 bases short and J 9 bases short, with 14 bases between. The CDR3 covers 14 residues. The CDR3 here is CASSSMGVGSPLHF. CDR3 coding DNA: TGTGCCAGCAGTAGCATGGGAGTAGGTTCACCCCTCCACTTT.

The chain combines TRBV29-1 with TRBJ1-1; 11 positions match TRBD1. J was trimmed by 4 bases and V by 6 bases; bases with no gene match: 7. This CDR3 comprises 14 residues. CDR1 is SQVTM, CDR2 ANQGSEA, per germline. The DNA for the CDR3 is TGCAGCGTATCCGGGACAGGGGGTGGCACTGAAGCTTTCTTT. It codes for CSVSGTGGGTEAFF.

The CDR3 DNA reads TGCGCCAGCAGTCAATCGAGCGAGGATAGCCAAGAGACCCAGTACTTC. Its protein product is CASSQSSEDSQETQYF. The chain joins TRBV23-1 to TRBJ2-5; D remains unclear. TRBV23-1 is classed as an ORF, of uncertain function. Trimming cost V 0 bases and J 1 base, with 12 bases left between them. The CDR3 extends over 16 amino acids.

The DNA of the CDR3 is TGTGCCAGCAGTTTCCGACAGACACCGGGACAGGGGATCCGCACCGGGGAGCTGTTTTTT. Amino acids: CASSFRQTPGQGIRTGELFF. The chain has TRBV27 and TRBJ2-2, with TRBD1 matching 10 bases. Germline values: CDR1 MNHEY, CDR2 SMNVEV (reference sequence). Trimming removed 3 bases from V and 4 bases from J; junction bases left unmatched: 17. The CDR3 contains 20 residues.

On this clone: Distinct nucleotide sequences in the sample also encode this CDR3. This chain connects TRBV19 to TRBJ2-5, with 7 bases matching TRBD1. Unmatched junction bases numbered 4, after V lost 6 bases and J lost 3 bases. The CDR3 spans 13 residues. The germline gives CDR1 LNHDA, CDR2 SQIVND (reference sequence). For the CDR3, the DNA is TGTGCCAGTAGCTCCACAGGGGAAGAGACCCAGTACTTC. It translates to CASSSTGEETQYF.

The genes are TRBV5-1 and TRBJ1-1, with TRBD1 identical over 8 bases. Germline V CDR1 and CDR2: SGHRS, YFSETQ. CDR3 length equals 13 residues. V lost 4 bases and J lost 3; bases outside the gene matches: 2. The CDR3 loop reads CASSPDRDTEAFF. DNA of the CDR3: TGCGCCAGCAGCCCGGACAGGGACACTGAAGCTTTCTTT.

The chain joins TRBV15 to TRBJ1-2; TRBD1 agrees at 9 bases. In germline, CDR1 is LNHNV, CDR2 YYDKDF (reference sequence). V dropped 3 bases and J dropped 8; count of bases not matched to a gene: 7. The CDR3 has 14 amino acids. This CDR3 reads CATSRDRGNGGYTF. The CDR3 DNA is TGTGCCACCAGCAGGGACAGGGGAAATGGAGGCTACACCTTC.

The rearrangement joins TRBV7-9 to TRBJ1-5; tentative D call: TRBD1 (5 bases). The germline CDR1 and CDR2 sequences are SEHNR and FQNEAQ (reference sequence). This CDR3 comprises 12 residues. Trimming pared 5 bases from V and 5 bases from J, leaving 7 bases between. Here the CDR3 DNA reads TGTGCCAGCAGCCAAGGGGATCAGCCCCAGCATTTT. Its translation is CASSQGDQPQHF.